The clone carrying this T cell receptor (beta chain) was observed a handful of times. Profiled with immunoSEQ multiplex PCR; TCRdb holds only in-frame clones, not every one. The sample contains under 100,000 clones, roughly 90% of which appear only once. This entry comes from a study of T cell changes during pregnancy in multiple sclerosis. Per germline, CDR1 SGHTA and CDR2 FQGNSA. V lost 5 bases to trimming and J lost 2 bases; unmatched junction nucleotides: 5. The CDR3 has 14 amino acids. This sequence originates from a female donor in good health, enrolled as a control in a pregnancy study. The J gene is TRBJ2-7, the V gene TRBV7-2; 8 nucleotides line up with TRBD2. The sample in question was peripheral blood, obtained in the first trimester of pregnancy. The CDR3 sequence is CASSPGTRTYEQYF. CDR3 nucleotide sequence: TGTGCCAGCAGCCCCGGGACTAGAACCTACGAGCAGTACTTC.